This TCR beta chain comes out of a study of T cell responses to AZD1222 COVID-19 vaccine. Study-level information: Samples with a second dose at about 4 or about 12 weeks were pooled together.

The study's findings and limits: No day 14 peak samples; only post-peak repertoires were characterized. Only a handful of AZD1222 recipients tested seropositive at baseline. After two AZD1222 doses, spike-specific TCR breadth and depth rose versus day 0.

The J segment lost 4 bases and the V segment lost 5 bases, leaving 15 bases of the junction unmatched. This CDR3 has 17 residues. Per the germline V gene, CDR1 is LNHDA and CDR2 is SQIVND (reference sequence). As to this clone: The antigen is unknown.

The data were produced by immunoSEQ multiplex PCR, yet TCRdb's version contains in-frame clones alone and is incomplete. The table has some 100,000 clones, about nine tenths seen once; the top ten hold roughly a tenth. The chain uses TRBV19 and TRBJ1-2, with 8 bases aligning to TRBD1. This receptor was obtained from an adult in good health. The sample was peripheral blood, taken on day 0 of AZD1222 vaccination. The CDR3 protein is CASSPMNPGQEPYGYTF. The CDR3 DNA reads as TGTGCCAGTAGTCCGATGAATCCGGGACAGGAACCCTATGGCTACACCTTC. Supplemented by reference TRBV19 and TRBJ1-2, the full variable domain reads DGGITQSPKYLFRKEGQNVTLSCEQNLNHDAMYWYRQDPGQGLRLIYYSQIVNDFQKGDIAEGYSVSREKKESFPLTVTSAQKNPTAFYLCASSPMNPGQEPYGYTFGSGTRLTVV.